The 30 T cell receptor beta chains listed next were all sequenced from one sample in a study of graft-versus-host responses after intestinal transplantation. Method: immunoSEQ multiplex PCR; TCRdb's copy keeps in-frame clones and lacks some. Of 90,000 to 120,000 clones in the sample, approximately 86% were seen once. For these receptors, no antigen is known. Specimen: unstimulated CD4+ T cells sorted from spleen or lymph node cells, collected before transplant. These TCRs come from a human donor who was the organ donor for an intestinal transplant.

The gene calls are TRBV10-1 and TRBJ2-7, with a tentative D call TRBD2 (6 bases). This CDR3 spans 12 amino acids. CDR1 and CDR2 (germline): WNHNN, SYGVQD (reference sequence). V dropped 3 bases and J dropped 9 bases, with 12 bases sitting between them. CDR3 residues: CASSDGLGGQYF. CDR3 nucleotides: TGCGCCAGCAGTGATGGTTTGGGGGGGCAGTACTTC.

This chain uses TRBV2 with TRBJ2-3; a possible D gene is TRBD1 (6 bases). The CDR3 runs to 13 residues. V was shortened by 5 bases and J by 4 bases, with 10 bases between the two germline ends. Per the germline V gene, CDR1 is SNHLY and CDR2 is FYNNEI. The CDR3 bases are TGTGCCAGCAGTTACAGGGTTTCAGATACGCAGTATTTT. Its protein is CASSYRVSDTQYF.

V is TRBV6-1 and J is TRBJ2-3; D remains unclear. V was shortened by 6 bases and J by 9 bases, with 22 bases between the two germline ends. The length of the CDR3 is 15 residues. Looked up from germline, CDR1 is MNHNS and CDR2 is SASEGT. CDR3 DNA sequence: TGTGCCAGCAGCCGCCCGGGCCCTTCCCCTGGGACGCAGTATTTT. It specifies CASSRPGPSPGTQYF.

This clone is a singleton in its sample. The chain couples TRBV6-1 to TRBJ1-3; 8 nucleotides match TRBD1. Germline-derived CDR1 and CDR2 are MNHNS and SASEGT. The CDR3 is made up of 15 amino acids. Trimming took 8 bases from V and 4 from J; bases not matched to a gene: 10. The CDR3, as DNA: TGTGCCAGCTCAGACCAGGGGGCGCGCGGAAACACCATATATTTT. Residues: CASSDQGARGNTIYF.

CDR3 sequence (DNA): TGTGCCACCAGCAGGAGGAGCAGCTCCTACGAGCAGTACTTC. Amino acids: CATSRRSSSYEQYF. This chain connects TRBV15 to TRBJ2-7; D is uncertain. This CDR3 spans 14 amino acids. Between the trimmed V and J ends, which lost 3 bases and 0 bases, there was a span of 9 bases. Germline V gives CDR1 LNHNV, CDR2 YYDKDF (reference sequence).

The CDR3 is CASSFLEAYNEQFF. The CDR3 nucleotides are TGTGCCAGCAGCTTCCTGGAAGCCTACAATGAGCAGTTCTTC. The chain uses TRBV7-9 and TRBJ2-1; D uncertain. The CDR3 extends over 14 amino acids. V dropped 3 bases and J dropped 2 bases, with 8 bases sitting between them. The germline V gene encodes CDR1 SEHNR and CDR2 FQNEAQ (reference sequence). Combining the CDR3 with reference TRBV7-9 and TRBJ2-1 gives the whole variable domain DTGVSQNPRHKITKRGQNVTFRCDPISEHNRLYWYRQTLGQGPEFLTYFQNEAQLEKSRLLSDRFSAERPKGSFSTLEIQRTEQGDSAMYLCASSFLEAYNEQFFGPGTRLTVL.

The chain carries TRBV2 and TRBJ1-6; D may be TRBD1 (5 bases). Deletions cut 6 bases from V and 9 bases from J, with 21 bases between. The CDR3 has 16 residues. Per germline, CDR1 SNHLY and CDR2 FYNNEI. In DNA, the CDR3 is TGTGCCAGCAGAAGGCAGGGAGGATCCCCAGGTTCACCCCTCCACTTT. This gives the protein CASRRQGGSPGSPLHF.

This clone was seen once. The CDR3 loop is CASSLALGDEQFF. The CDR3 DNA reads as TGCGCCAGCAGCTTGGCCCTGGGGGATGAGCAGTTCTTC. This chain links TRBV5-1 with TRBJ2-1; either TRBD1 or TRBD2 may fit D (5 bases each). CDR1 SGHRS and CDR2 YFSETQ come from the germline V gene. V was cut by 0 bases and J by 8 bases, with 9 bases left in between. This CDR3 spans 13 amino acids.

The chain has TRBV7-2 and TRBJ1-6; D unclear. The CDR3 totals 16 residues. V gave up 3 bases and J gave up 2 bases, with 11 bases separating them. From germline, CDR1 is SGHTA and CDR2 FQGNSA. CDR3 nucleotides: TGTGCCAGCAGCTTTTTCCCGAACCCCTATAATTCACCCCTCCACTTT. Amino acid sequence: CASSFFPNPYNSPLHF.

In regard to this clone: A junction boundary mismatches the germline segment, possibly from a read error. The chain links TRBV6-5 to TRBJ1-6; D is unresolved. CDR1 and CDR2 from the germline V gene are MNHEY and SVGAGI. The CDR3 covers 15 residues. CDR3 region: CVSSYRFARNSPLHF. The CDR3 nucleotides read TGTGTCAGCAGTTACAGATTCGCTAGAAATTCACCCCTCCACTTT.

The CDR3 is CASQGQGESPLHF. CDR3 DNA sequence: TGCGCCAGCCAGGGACAGGGGGAGTCACCCCTCCACTTT. V is TRBV5-1 and J is TRBJ1-6, with 11 bases identical to TRBD1. Germline CDR1 and CDR2: SGHRS and YFSETQ. Trimming removed 7 bases from V and 10 bases from J; junction bases left unmatched: 4. The CDR3 contains 13 residues.

J is TRBJ1-5 and V is TRBV2; D call uncertain. The V end was cut by 5 bases, the J end by 5 bases, with 10 bases between. Per the germline V gene, CDR1 is SNHLY and CDR2 is FYNNEI. The CDR3 consists of 13 residues. Written as DNA, the CDR3 is TGTGCCAGCAGTACTACGGGAGATCAGCCCCAGCATTTT. Residues: CASSTTGDQPQHF.

The chain uses TRBV11-3 and TRBJ2-7; weak D call: TRBD1 (5 bases). V was trimmed by 5 bases and J by 8 bases, leaving 16 bases between them. Germline lookup yields CDR1 SGHNT and CDR2 YENEEA. The CDR3 is made up of 13 amino acids. The CDR3, as DNA: TGTGCCAGCAGCCAACAGGACCGTGGCAAGCAGTACTTC. This sequence encodes CASSQQDRGKQYF.

This sequence joins TRBV11-2 and TRBJ2-1; D unclear. Trimming removed 2 bases from V and 6 bases from J, with 2 bases in between. This CDR3 is 11 amino acids long. CDR1 and CDR2 from the germline V gene are SGHAT and FQNNGV. Written as DNA, the CDR3 is TGTGCCAGCAGCTTAATCAATGAGCAGTTCTTC. Its translation: CASSLINEQFF.

This sequence joins TRBV19 and TRBJ2-3, with TRBD2 as a possible D gene (6 bases). The CDR3 totals 15 residues. Germline V CDR1 and CDR2: LNHDA, SQIVND (reference sequence). V gave up 8 bases and J gave up 4 bases, with 19 bases separating them. The DNA for the CDR3 is TGTGCCAGTCCAGTGGGAGGAGAGGTGCCAGATACGCAGTATTTT. Amino acids: CASPVGGEVPDTQYF.

V is TRBV7-6 and J is TRBJ2-5; 8 bases match TRBD1. The DNA end favors TRBJ2-7, so the J call may be wrong. The V gene's germline CDR1 is SGHVS and CDR2 FNYEAQ. This CDR3 contains 13 residues. The DNA for the CDR3 is TGTGCCAGAGATTTTAGGGGACAGGACGAGCAGTACTTC. The encoded protein is CARDFRGQDEQYF.

The gene calls are TRBV19 and TRBJ2-5; D may be TRBD2 (6 bases). V was pared by 1 base and J by 1 base, with 13 bases between. Germline CDR1 is LNHDA and CDR2 is SQIVND (reference sequence). The CDR3 is 16 residues long. CDR3 protein: CASSIATGDLQETQYF. CDR3 DNA: TGTGCCAGTAGTATAGCCACGGGGGACCTCCAAGAGACCCAGTACTTC.

Only one count was recorded for this clone. V gene TRBV4-1 combines with J gene TRBJ2-7, with 8 bases aligning to TRBD1. Germline CDR1 and CDR2: MGHRA and YSYEKL. The CDR3 length is 17 residues. V gave up 3 bases and J gave up 2 bases; unmatched junction bases: 12. CDR3 in amino acids: CASSQTPRDRTTYEQYF. DNA of the CDR3: TGCGCCAGCAGCCAGACGCCCCGGGACAGGACGACCTACGAGCAGTACTTC.

With respect to this clone: The junction departs from the called germline gene at one end, perhaps through a read error. The chain recombines TRBV29-1 with TRBJ2-2, with 8 bases lining up with TRBD2. Germline V gene sequence: CDR1 SQVTM, CDR2 ANQGSEA. This CDR3 spans 14 amino acids. The CDR3 nucleotides read TGCAGCGTTGAGAGTACTAGCGGTAACCGGGGAGCTGTTTTT. This sequence encodes CSVESTSGNRGAVF.

This clone was seen a few times. V and J are TRBV11-3 and TRBJ2-7; possible D gene TRBD1, 5 bases. Germline V CDR1 and CDR2: SGHNT, YENEEA. There are 14 residues in the CDR3. The V end was cut by 3 bases, the J end by 0 bases, with 9 bases between. CDR3 sequence (DNA): TGTGCCAGCAGCTTTGGGGCGGTCTCCTACGAGCAGTACTTC. Translating it yields CASSFGAVSYEQYF.

This clone has just one count. The rearrangement uses TRBV7-9 and TRBJ2-7, with a weak D call TRBD1 (6 bases). From germline, CDR1 is SEHNR and CDR2 FQNEAQ (reference sequence). V lost 1 base, J lost 3 bases, and 13 bases lay in between. The CDR3 contains 15 residues. CDR3 in DNA: TGTGCCAGCAGCTTAGGGGCCGCACAGGGCTACGAGCAGTACTTC. Translating gives CASSLGAAQGYEQYF.

This chain joins TRBV13 and TRBJ2-3; D unclear. The CDR3 runs to 13 residues. The germline gives CDR1 PRHDT, CDR2 FYEKMQ (reference sequence). V lost 2 bases and J 5 bases, leaving 8 bases between the germline ends. DNA for the CDR3: TGTGCCAGCAGCTTATTACCGGGAGATACGCAGTATTTT. Its protein is CASSLLPGDTQYF. The complete variable domain, with remaining parts taken from reference TRBV13 and TRBJ2-3, reads AAGVIQSPRHLIKEKRETATLKCYPIPRHDTVYWYQQGPGQDPQFLISFYEKMQSDKGSIPDRFSAQQFSDYHSELNMSSLELGDSALYFCASSLLPGDTQYFGPGTRLTVL.

The chain couples TRBV5-8 to TRBJ2-7; perhaps TRBD1 as D (6 bases). Trimming left V 4 bases short and J 5 bases short, with 13 bases between. The CDR3 totals 13 residues. Germline V gives CDR1 SGHTS, CDR2 YDEGEE. CDR3 sequence: CASSPYRVDEQYF. The CDR3 bases are TGTGCCAGCAGCCCCTACAGGGTTGACGAGCAGTACTTC.

V gene TRBV19 combines with J gene TRBJ2-3; TRBD1 matches at 10 bases. This CDR3 has 16 amino acids. V shed 6 bases, J shed 2 bases, and the junction held 8 bases outside the gene matches. Germline V gene data show CDR1 as LNHDA and CDR2 as SQIVND (reference sequence). The CDR3 protein is CASRDRGRAVTDTQYF. In DNA, the CDR3 is TGTGCCAGTAGAGACAGGGGGCGGGCGGTCACAGATACGCAGTATTTT.

V and J are TRBV5-4 and TRBJ2-1; no firm D call. Between the trimmed V and J ends, which lost 0 bases and 9 bases, there was a span of 4 bases. The V gene's germline CDR1 is SGHNT and CDR2 YYREEE (reference sequence). This CDR3 has 11 residues. CDR3 sequence: CASSLEAEQFF. The CDR3 DNA reads as TGTGCCAGCAGCTTGGAGGCTGAGCAGTTCTTC.

The V and J genes are TRBV6-6 and TRBJ1-6; D not resolved. CDR1 is MNHNY and CDR2 is SVGAGI in the germline V gene (reference sequence). CDR3 length: 12 residues. V was clipped by 6 bases and J by 7 bases, with 7 bases between them. CDR3 residues: CASSRVNSPLHF. The CDR3 coding sequence is TGTGCCAGCAGCCGGGTGAATTCACCCCTCCACTTT.

The V gene is TRBV7-2, the J gene TRBJ1-4, with TRBD1 identical over 7 bases. V was clipped by 7 bases and J by 3 bases; unmatched bases: 8. Germline CDR1 is SGHTA and CDR2 is FQGNSA. The CDR3 loop spans 15 amino acids. The CDR3 DNA reads TGTGCCAGCAACCAGGGGGGCAGAGCTAATGAAAAACTGTTTTTT. This sequence encodes CASNQGGRANEKLFF.

The chain uses TRBV19 and TRBJ2-7, with D unclear. TRBJ2-5 explains the end of the DNA better; the J call may be wrong. Germline CDR1 and CDR2: LNHDA and SQIVND (reference sequence). The CDR3 runs 15 residues. As DNA, the CDR3 is TGTGCCAGTAGTACGAGTAGGGCGGTTCAAGAGACCCAGTACTTC. Amino acids: CASSTSRAVQETQYF.

The chain links TRBV18 to TRBJ2-1; no firm D call. Germline CDR1 is KGHSH and CDR2 is LQKENI. With 4 bases removed from V and 4 bases from J, the gap between germline ends came to 5 bases. This CDR3 region has 12 residues. CDR3 coding DNA: TGTGCCAGCTCACTAAGTTACAATGAGCAGTTCTTC. Protein product: CASSLSYNEQFF.

CDR3 protein: CASSLSGDTQYF. The CDR3 DNA is TGTGCCAGCAGCCTGAGTGGGGATACGCAGTATTTT. V usage is TRBV7-2 and J usage is TRBJ2-3; D ambiguous. The CDR3 is 12 amino acids. Germline V gene sequence: CDR1 SGHTA, CDR2 FQGNSA. V lost 5 bases, J lost 6 bases, and 9 bases lay in between.